This T cell receptor beta chain was sequenced for a study of persistence of HIV-infected CD4 T cells. Study summary: A couple of participants gave one leukapheresis sample; others gave up to about 180 mL blood repeatedly.

The libraries were made with immunoSEQ version 4 in survey mode. Some clones are missing from TCRdb's copy, which holds only in-frame ones; the method was immunoSEQ multiplex PCR. Of about 20,000 clones in the sample, about 84% are singletons; the top ten hold roughly 7.1%. Stimulation used approximately 10 ug/mL lysate from CMV-infected fibroblasts. Sorting of responding CD4+ T cells relied on upregulated CD40 ligand together with CD69. The V and J ends lost 4 bases and 3 bases respectively, with 10 bases between them. CDR3 size: 14 residues. Germline-derived CDR1 and CDR2 are SGHNT and YYREEE (reference sequence). For this clone: As yet, its antigen is unknown.

The clonotype originates from an adult man with HIV who was CMV-seropositive. Material: CD4+ T cells sorted from PBMCs after roughly 17-hour stimulation, obtained from a patient who received antiretroviral therapy. The chain couples TRBV5-4 to TRBJ2-2; D is unresolved. CDR3 sequence: CASSRDSHTGELFF. The CDR3 DNA sequence: TGTGCCAGCAGCCGCGACTCCCACACCGGGGAGCTGTTTTTT.